A selection of T cell receptor beta chains follows, all from one sample in a study of shared clonotypes between healthy human individuals. Profiled with immunoSEQ multiplex PCR; TCRdb holds only in-frame clones, not every one. This table has 2 million to 2.5 million clones, over 85% appearing once. The sample consisted of naive CD4+ T cells from PBMCs. The origin of the receptors is a man younger than 30 in good health. Some clones in this sample may be carry-over from other donors' samples. CDR3s include the opening cysteine and the closing phenylalanine or tryptophan. Fields, in order: CDR3 DNA, CDR3 protein, J gene, V gene, clone size, D gene. D genes are given only for firm matches. Clone size appears in some rows only: once, few, many, or a class for an expanded clone.

DNA: TGTGCCAGCAACTCTCTTTCCGGGGGAAACACCATATATTTT; CDR3: CASNSLSGGNTIYF; J: TRBJ1-3; V: TRBV7-9; size: once; D: .
DNA: TGCGCCAGCTTCGACCCGGCTAGCGGGAGTTGGAGGGAGCAGTACTTC; CDR3: CASFDPASGSWREQYF; J: TRBJ2-7; V: TRBV5-1; size: .; D: TRBD2
DNA: TGTGCCAGCCGCAAACGCCCCTCCCTCGAGCGGGACTCCTACAATGAGCAGTTCTTC; CDR3: CASRKRPSLERDSYNEQFF; J: TRBJ2-1; V: TRBV7-9; size: .; D: TRBD2
DNA: TGTGCCAGCTCACCGCTCCAGGGTAATAATGAGCAGTTCTTC; CDR3: CASSPLQGNNEQFF; J: TRBJ2-1; V: TRBV18; size: .; D: .
DNA: TGCGCCAGCAGCATAACAGGGAGCGGGGCCAACGTCCTGACTTTC; CDR3: CASSITGSGANVLTF; J: TRBJ2-6; V: TRBV5-1; size: .; D: .
DNA: TGTGCCAGCAGCTTGGCGATTCGAGGTGAGGGCTACACCTTC; CDR3: CASSLAIRGEGYTF; J: TRBJ1-2; V: TRBV5-8; size: .; D: .
DNA: TGCGCCAGCAGCTTCGGTCAGGGGCCAGAGACCCAGTACTTC; CDR3: CASSFGQGPETQYF; J: TRBJ2-5; V: TRBV5-1; size: .; D: .
DNA: TGTGCCAGCAGCCAAACTAGCGGGAGAGGGGGAACAGATACGCAGTATTTT; CDR3: CASSQTSGRGGTDTQYF; J: TRBJ2-3; V: TRBV4-2; size: .; D: TRBD2
DNA: TGTGCCAGCAGTCCTCGTGGAGTTATAAACTATGGCTACACCTTC; CDR3: CASSPRGVINYGYTF; J: TRBJ1-2; V: TRBV5-6; size: .; D: .
DNA: TGTGCCAGCAGTGAAGTTGTCGGGAGCTCTGGCGAGCAGTACTTC; CDR3: CASSEVVGSSGEQYF; J: TRBJ2-7; V: TRBV2; size: .; D: .
DNA: TGTGCCAGCAGGAGTTTCAGCGGGAGGCTGGGGGGAGATACGCAGTATTTT; CDR3: CASRSFSGRLGGDTQYF; J: TRBJ2-3; V: TRBV2; size: .; D: TRBD2
DNA: TGTGCCAGCAGCCCACCAGGCCCCAGGGGGTCGGGCGAGCAGTACTTC; CDR3: CASSPPGPRGSGEQYF; J: TRBJ2-7; V: TRBV7-6; size: .; D: TRBD1
DNA: TGTGCCAGCAGCCCGGGGGGACTGGGGGTATACGAGCAGTACTTC; CDR3: CASSPGGLGVYEQYF; J: TRBJ2-7; V: TRBV5-8; size: .; D: TRBD2
DNA: TGTGCCAGCAGTTTATTCCGACTAGCGGACTACAATGAGCAGTTCTTC; CDR3: CASSLFRLADYNEQFF; J: TRBJ2-1; V: TRBV28; size: .; D: TRBD2
DNA: TGTGCCAGCAGCTGGGGACAGGGGGGATACGAGCAGTACTTC; CDR3: CASSWGQGGYEQYF; J: TRBJ2-7; V: TRBV5-4; size: .; D: TRBD1